This T cell receptor beta chain was recorded in a study of cytotoxic CD8 clonotypes in ibrutinib-treated CLL (dated by TCRdb to the early 2020s). For the wider study: The cohort was composed of about 10 relapsed/refractory and 15 treatment-naive patients; IGHV unmutated status was identified in approximately 17 patients. Cryopreserved peripheral blood mononuclear cells were collected at three points: before therapy, at response, and at either sustained remission or disease progression. Response samples were obtained after a median of around 11 months of treatment, with a range of roughly 6 to 40 months. Partial responses were observed in 24 patients and complete responses in 2; after a median follow-up of 68 months, remission was maintained in approximately 14 patients and progression was observed in approximately 12. Longitudinal samples were available for about 30% of the roughly 86 trial participants. Samples averaged roughly 260,000 productive templates and just under 95,000 productive rearrangements. Broader findings and caveats from the paper: Public clonotypes were rare and either shrank or stayed stable during treatment, and the rise in clonality at ibrutinib response reflected expansion of private clonotypes. Baseline clonality exceeded that of age-matched healthy donors and correlated strongly with circulating CD8+ T-cell counts. Sampling times were not matched between patients in sustained remission and patients whose disease was progressing, and lymph node repertoires were not examined. At ibrutinib response clonality went up, during sustained remission it held steady, and at progression it dropped back toward baseline.

The germline V gene (reference sequence) specifies LNHNV as CDR1 and YYDKDF as CDR2. V is cut by 0 bases and J by 0 bases, and the space between the germline ends is 15 bases. Inclusive of the bounding cysteine and phenylalanine, the CDR3 is 18 residues long. Only the CDR3 part of the read is kept: 54 bases, read in frame from the first base. Remarks on this clone: Its antigen is currently not known. The record has no base qualities; no much larger clone is one base away.

Each clonotype received, on average, about 10x coverage in deep resolution sequencing performed on a MiSeq, where the target depth lay between 1 in 1 million and 1 in 200,000 T cells. TCR beta libraries were generated with the immunoSEQ hsTCRB Kit. For the original study's pipeline: ImmunoSEQ Data Assistant and ImmunoSEQ Analyzer were used for data analysis, and V, D and J genes were assigned according to IMGT definitions. Clonality, which ranges from 0 to 1, was calculated as one minus the normalized Shannon entropy of productive rearrangement frequencies. Only overrepresented clonotypes making up at least 0.05% of the repertoire of each patient were included in the public clonotype analysis. More than ten age-matched healthy donor repertoires from immuneACCESS were used as controls for clonality. The source is immuneACCESS, and TCRdb retained only in-frame sequences with V and J called. Part of the clones is not carried over; for the studies checked, unresolved V genes explain less than half of this, and the remainder is unexplained. V, J and clone size reflect that table, while D and trimming were determined from the DNA. The sample table lists 11,000 to 15,000 clones, 64% of them with a count of one. The ten biggest clones cover 40% of the sample.

For TCR beta library preparation, about 2.2 micrograms of genomic DNA were extracted from the cryopreserved PBMCs. Longitudinal blood samples from CLL patients on ibrutinib monotherapy were analyzed using high-throughput TCR beta sequencing. Patients were enrolled in a phase 2 open-label single-center ibrutinib monotherapy trial. The TCR originated in a human donor with chronic lymphocytic leukemia. The rearrangement joined TRBV15 to TRBJ1-3; the D gene assignment is ambiguous. The material was PBMCs, obtained before ibrutinib treatment. The CDR3 in this case is CATSRDIGQVHSGNTIYF. The sequence in DNA is TGTGCCACCAGCAGAGATATAGGCCAGGTTCACTCTGGAAACACCATATATTTT. Reference TRBV15 and TRBJ1-3 genes cover what lies past the CDR3, so the full variable domain is DAMVIQNPRYQVTQFGKPVTLSCSQTLNHNVMYWYQQKSSQAPKLLFHYYDKDFNNEADTPDNFQSRRPNTSFCFLDIRSPGLGDTAMYLCATSRDIGQVHSGNTIYFGEGSWLTVV.